The T cell receptor (beta chain) under discussion was sequenced for a study of blood T cell repertoires in COVID-19. Looking at the study overall: COVID-19 samples, acute and convalescent, were from the United States, Italy and Spain.

Participant reports of clinical history set cohort assignment. As processed by the authors: Counts of nucleated cells, estimated from reference gene primer amplification, were obtained. Profiling relied on immunoSEQ multiplex PCR, and the TCRdb table lists in-frame clones only, not all of them. The V and J calls and clone size are taken from that table; D and trimming were inferred from the DNA. This table holds 350,000 to 450,000 clones, 91% found once. The CDR3 has 17 residues. The V and J ends lost 2 bases and 0 bases respectively, with 16 bases between them. In germline, CDR1 is LNHDA, CDR2 SQIVND (reference sequence).

The source material was PBMCs or T cells enriched from blood (not recorded which). This chain links TRBV19 with TRBJ1-1, with TRBD1 as a possible D gene (5 bases). This TCR came from a middle-aged woman who had been exposed to COVID-19. The chain's CDR3 is CASSIRSQGSMNTEAFF. The CDR3 nucleotides read TGTGCCAGTAGTATAAGATCCCAGGGCTCCATGAACACTGAAGCTTTCTTT.